A selection of T cell receptor beta chains follows, all from one sample in a study of PD-L1 blockade in urothelial cancer. Clones were read by immunoSEQ multiplex PCR, and TCRdb kept only the in-frame ones, dropping some. Altogether 30,000 to 40,000 clones are present, 84% being singletons, with the ten largest covering 15% to 18%. Source: PBMCs, taken around atezolizumab (anti-PD-L1) treatment. The origin of the receptors is a man in his sixties with urothelial cancer. CDR3s include the opening cysteine and the closing phenylalanine or tryptophan. A D gene is named only where the DNA matches it firmly. Size values are once, few and many counts, or a class for expanded clones, and some rows have none.

- | TRBD2 | TRBJ2-1 | TRBV2 | 13 | TGTGCCAGCAGTCAACTTGGGGGGGGTGAGCAGTTCTTC | CASSQLGGGEQFF
- | - | TRBJ1-2 | TRBV28 | 14 | TGTGCCAGCAGTTTATCGGGGACTCTCTATGGCTACACCTTC | CASSLSGTLYGYTF
- | - | TRBJ2-1 | TRBV9 | 17 | TGTGCCAGCAGCGTAGGGACAGTTTCTAGCTCCTACAATGAGCAGTTCTTC | CASSVGTVSSSYNEQFF
- | - | TRBJ1-5 | TRBV12-2 | 15 | TGTGCAAGTCGCTTAGTAAGCAGGGCCGATCAGCCCCAGCATTTT | CASRLVSRADQPQHF
- | TRBD1 | TRBJ1-1 | TRBV6-4 | 17 | TGTGCCAGCAGTGATTTCCGGGACAGGGATAACAACACTGAAGCTTTCTTT | CASSDFRDRDNNTEAFF
- | - | TRBJ2-5 | TRBV30 | 10 | TGTGCCTGGTCAAAAGAGACCCAGTACTTC | CAWSKETQYF
few | TRBD2 | TRBJ2-7 | TRBV7-2 | 12 | TGTGCCAGGCGGGGGAGGGACTACGAGCAGTACTTC | CARRGRDYEQYF
- | TRBD2 | TRBJ2-1 | TRBV11-2 | 15 | TGTGCCAGCAGCTTGGCTAGCGGGACCTACAATGAGCAGTTCTTC | CASSLASGTYNEQFF
- | - | TRBJ1-1 | TRBV1 | 20 | TGCACCAGCAGACGTTTGGAAGGTGGGTTTAGTGGACACTTGAACACTGAAGCTTTCTTT | CTSRRLEGGFSGHLNTEAFF
- | TRBD2 | TRBJ2-1 | TRBV4-2 | 16 | TGTGCCAGCAGCCGGCCGGGACTAGCGGGCTACAATGAGCAGTTCTTC | CASSRPGLAGYNEQFF
- | - | TRBJ2-7 | TRBV7-2 | 12 | TGTGCCAGCAGTTCAGGGATAGGCGAGCAGTACTTC | CASSSGIGEQYF
medium-sized | TRBD2 | TRBJ2-1 | TRBV7-9 | 17 | TGTGCCAGCAGCCTATTGGGGGGGTCCGAGACCTACAATGAGCAGTTCTTC | CASSLLGGSETYNEQFF
few | TRBD1 | TRBJ1-1 | TRBV7-3 | 16 | TGTGCCAGCAGCTTAACTCTACAGGGGGCGCGCGCTGAAGCTTTCTTT | CASSLTLQGARAEAFF
- | TRBD1 | TRBJ2-7 | TRBV4-1 | 17 | TGCGCCAGCAGCCAAGATCTGGGACAGGGGAAGTCCTACGAGCAGTACTTC | CASSQDLGQGKSYEQYF
- | - | TRBJ1-3 | TRBV5-6 | 14 | TGTGCCAGCAGCTTGACCGGGGATGGAAACACCATATATTTT | CASSLTGDGNTIYF
- | TRBD1 | TRBJ2-7 | TRBV10-3 | 14 | TGTGCCATCAGTGTTGCAGGGGGCGAATACGAGCAGTACTTC | CAISVAGGEYEQYF
once | - | TRBJ1-4 | TRBV2 | 19 | TGTGCCAGCAGTCCTAGCCCCTCGGCGGTTGGGTCAACTAATGAAAAACTGTTTTTT | CASSPSPSAVGSTNEKLFF
- | TRBD1 | TRBJ2-3 | TRBV11-3 | 16 | TGTGCCAGCAGCTTGGGGACAGGGACTCTCACAGATACGCAGTATTTT | CASSLGTGTLTDTQYF
- | TRBD1 | TRBJ1-1 | TRBV28 | 14 | TGTGCCAGCAGTTTAGTTGGACAGGGGGCTGAAGCTTTCTTT | CASSLVGQGAEAFF
- | - | TRBJ1-4 | TRBV18 | 12 | TGTGCCAGCTCACCCCGAGGTGAAAAACTGTTTTTT | CASSPRGEKLFF
- | - | TRBJ1-2 | TRBV7-2 | 14 | TGTGCCAGCAGCTTAGCCCCAGGGAACTATGGCTACACCTTC | CASSLAPGNYGYTF
- | TRBD1 | TRBJ1-2 | TRBV28 | 14 | TGTGCCAGCAGTTTATTTCCGACAGGGTGGGGCTACACCTTC | CASSLFPTGWGYTF
- | - | TRBJ2-7 | TRBV5-1 | 15 | TGCGCCAGCAGCGTGAGTGGGACTCGCACCTACGAGCAGTACTTC | CASSVSGTRTYEQYF
- | - | TRBJ2-7 | TRBV10-3 | 15 | TGTGCCATCAGTGACGACAGGTCGAGCTCCTACGAGCAGTACTTC | CAISDDRSSSYEQYF
- | - | TRBJ2-5 | TRBV28 | 14 | TGTGCCAGCAGTTTTGGTGACTTGAGGGAGACCCAGTACTTC | CASSFGDLRETQYF
few | TRBD1 | TRBJ1-5 | TRBV2 | 14 | TGTGCCAGCAAGGCGGGACAGCCTACAGGGCCCCAGCATTTT | CASKAGQPTGPQHF
- | - | TRBJ1-2 | TRBV6-6 | 13 | TGTGCCAGCGAAGGGGCAGATAACTATGGCTACACCTTC | CASEGADNYGYTF
- | - | TRBJ2-3 | TRBV7-3 | 14 | TGTGCCAGCAGCCCTGCGATCAGGACAGATACGCAGTATTTT | CASSPAIRTDTQYF
- | - | TRBJ2-7 | TRBV19 | 13 | TGTGCCAGTAGTAGCCGACAGTTTGACGAGCAGTACTTC | CASSSRQFDEQYF
- | - | TRBJ2-6 | TRBV29-1 | 14 | TGCAGTGCCCTTAGTTTCTCTGGGGCCAACGTCCTGACTTTC | CSALSFSGANVLTF
few | TRBD1 | TRBJ1-2 | TRBV10-3 | 15 | TGTGCCATCACCCGGACAGGGATGGGAAACTATGGCTACACCTTC | CAITRTGMGNYGYTF
- | - | TRBJ2-5 | TRBV20-1 | 11 | TGCAGTGCTCAGGCCTCAGAGACCCAGTACTTC | CSAQASETQYF
few | TRBD1 | TRBJ1-2 | TRBV30 | 14 | TGTGCCTGGAGGCGGGCAGGGGGCGACTATGGCTACACCTTC | CAWRRAGGDYGYTF
- | - | TRBJ2-5 | TRBV4-1 | 14 | TGCGCCAGCAGCCAAGATGAGAGGGTTGGGACCCAGTACTTC | CASSQDERVGTQYF
- | TRBD2 | TRBJ2-1 | TRBV5-4 | 15 | TGTGCCAGCAGCTCCGGGACTAGCAGCAACAATGAGCAGTTCTTC | CASSSGTSSNNEQFF
- | - | TRBJ1-2 | TRBV6-6 | 13 | TGTGCCATAACCCCCCGCAGTCTTAATGGCTACACCTTC | CAITPRSLNGYTF
- | - | TRBJ1-3 | TRBV2 | 15 | TGTGCCAGCAGTAAACAGCTGAGCTCTGGAAACACCATATATTTT | CASSKQLSSGNTIYF
- | TRBD1 | TRBJ2-6 | TRBV5-4 | 17 | TGTGCCACACATGGGGGACAGGATAGATCTGGGGCCAACGTCCTGACTTTC | CATHGGQDRSGANVLTF
- | - | TRBJ2-7 | TRBV30 | 13 | TGTGCCTGGAGTCGGGACACGTACTACGAGCAGTACTTC | CAWSRDTYYEQYF
- | TRBD2 | TRBJ2-1 | TRBV9 | 15 | TGTGCCAGCAGCAGCGGGACTAGCGGGAACAATGAGCAGTTCTTC | CASSSGTSGNNEQFF
- | - | TRBJ1-2 | TRBV28 | 14 | TGTGCCAGCAGTTTATCGGCGGGGAAAGCTGGCTACACCTTC | CASSLSAGKAGYTF
- | - | TRBJ1-1 | TRBV30 | 12 | TGTGCCTCCGGACAGCAGAACACTGAAGCTTTCTTT | CASGQQNTEAFF